The clone carrying this TCR beta chain has at least ten counts. The sample originates from a study of PD-L1 blockade in urothelial cancer. Whole-study context: T cell content in blood samples showed a median of around 150,000.

Germline CDR1 and CDR2: MGHRA and YSYEKL. The CDR3 sequence is 15 residues long. V was pared by 4 bases and J by 0 bases, with 10 bases between. The repertoire was sequenced with immunoSEQ multiplex PCR; TCRdb's copy has only in-frame clones and lacks some. The sample includes around 120,000 clones, 80% to 90% of them seen just once. Noted time point: peripheral blood 6 weeks after treatment start. Patients had locally advanced or metastatic urothelial carcinoma. The sample in question was PBMCs, obtained around atezolizumab (anti-PD-L1) treatment. V is TRBV4-1 and J is TRBJ1-5; TRBD1 might be the D (6 bases). This TCR was sampled from a man aged 55 to 70 with urothelial cancer. CDR3 residues: CASSPGTISNQPQHF. The CDR3 nucleotides are TGCGCCAGCAGCCCCGGGACAATTAGCAATCAGCCCCAGCATTTT.